The following is a T cell receptor beta chain sequence with its context. Germline lookup yields CDR1 SGHAT and CDR2 FQNNGV. The trim removed 5 bases at V and 1 base at J, leaving 4 bases unmatched. This CDR3 has 15 residues. Method: immunoSEQ multiplex PCR; TCRdb's copy keeps in-frame clones and lacks some. The repertoire holds 400,000 to 500,000 clones, nearly 90% seen once, with 1.2% to 1.5% in the top ten. The sample comes from a study of blood T cell repertoires in COVID-19. The chain is built from TRBV11-2 and TRBJ2-3, with 9 bases matching TRBD1. This clonotype originated in a woman between 18 and 30 years old who had been exposed to COVID-19. The sequencing input was PBMCs or T cells enriched from blood (not recorded which). The CDR3 region has the DNA TGTGCCAGCAGCCCCCGGGACAGGGGCACAGATACGCAGTATTTT. It codes for CASSPRDRGTDTQYF.